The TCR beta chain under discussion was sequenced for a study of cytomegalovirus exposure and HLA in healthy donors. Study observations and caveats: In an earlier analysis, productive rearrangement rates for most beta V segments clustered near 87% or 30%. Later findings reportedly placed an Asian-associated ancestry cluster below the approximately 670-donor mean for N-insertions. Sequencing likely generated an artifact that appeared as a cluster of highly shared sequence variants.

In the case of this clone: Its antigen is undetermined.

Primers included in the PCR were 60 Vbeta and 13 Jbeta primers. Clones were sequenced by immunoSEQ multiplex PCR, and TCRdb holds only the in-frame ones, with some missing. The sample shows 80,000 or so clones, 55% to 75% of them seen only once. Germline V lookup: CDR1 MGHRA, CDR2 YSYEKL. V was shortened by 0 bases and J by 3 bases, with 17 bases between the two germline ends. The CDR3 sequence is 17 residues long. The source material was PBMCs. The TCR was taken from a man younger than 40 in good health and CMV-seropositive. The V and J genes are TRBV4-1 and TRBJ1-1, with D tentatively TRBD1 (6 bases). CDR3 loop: CASSQDWGRGGYTEAFF. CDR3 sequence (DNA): TGCGCCAGCAGCCAAGATTGGGGAAGGGGGGGGTACACTGAAGCTTTCTTT.